Listed below are T cell receptor beta chains from one sample, sequenced in a study of T cell repertoires in aging, cancer and after chemotherapy. TCRdb re-called the multiplex PCR reads with MiXCR, one entry per CDR3 protein. The sample has thousands of distinct CDR3 sequences, 40% seen once. Sequenced input: blood. The receptors derive from a human donor in good health. CDR3s include the opening cysteine and the closing phenylalanine or tryptophan. The order of the fields is CDR3 protein, CDR3 DNA, V gene, CDR3 length, D gene, clone size, J gene. The D gene is left open where the match is weak. Clone size is shown for a subset of rows, as once, few, many or a class of expanded clone.

cdr3_aa: CAWGAGTPGVNIQYF; cdr3_nt: TGTGCCTGGGGGGCCGGGACACCGGGCGTGAACATTCAGTACTTC; v_call: TRBV30; cdr3_length: 15; d_call: -; clone_size: -; j_call: TRBJ2-4
cdr3_aa: CAAGKDSYNEQFF; cdr3_nt: TGTGCCGCGGGAAAAGACTCCTACAATGAGCAGTTCTTC; v_call: TRBV19; cdr3_length: 13; d_call: -; clone_size: -; j_call: TRBJ2-1
cdr3_aa: CASRGHHEQYF; cdr3_nt: TGTGCCAGCAGGGGGCATCACGAGCAGTACTTC; v_call: TRBV12-3/TRBV12-4; cdr3_length: 11; d_call: -; clone_size: few; j_call: TRBJ2-7
cdr3_aa: CASSLGAALDSYEQYF; cdr3_nt: TGTGCCAGCAGCTTAGGTGCAGCGCTTGACTCCTACGAGCAGTACTTC; v_call: TRBV11-2; cdr3_length: 16; d_call: -; clone_size: -; j_call: TRBJ2-7
cdr3_aa: CASSQGGQVQETQYF; cdr3_nt: TGCGCCAGCAGCCAAGGAGGTCAGGTTCAGGAGACCCAGTACTTC; v_call: TRBV4-2; cdr3_length: 15; d_call: -; clone_size: few; j_call: TRBJ2-5
cdr3_aa: CASSFSVGGTQYF; cdr3_nt: TGTGCCAGCAGTTTTTCGGTTGGGGGGACCCAGTACTTC; v_call: TRBV12-3/TRBV12-4; cdr3_length: 13; d_call: -; clone_size: -; j_call: TRBJ2-5
cdr3_aa: CSAPRLAGAGDTQYF; cdr3_nt: TGCAGTGCCCCTCGGCTAGCGGGGGCGGGAGATACGCAGTATTTT; v_call: TRBV20-1; cdr3_length: 15; d_call: TRBD2; clone_size: -; j_call: TRBJ2-3
cdr3_aa: CSARVTGWYSNQPQHF; cdr3_nt: TGCAGTGCTAGAGTGACAGGGTGGTATAGCAATCAGCCCCAGCATTTT; v_call: TRBV20-1; cdr3_length: 16; d_call: TRBD1; clone_size: once; j_call: TRBJ1-5
cdr3_aa: CASTPPGDPIGYTF; cdr3_nt: TGTGCCAGCACCCCTCCGGGGGACCCAATTGGCTACACCTTC; v_call: TRBV5-4; cdr3_length: 14; d_call: -; clone_size: -; j_call: TRBJ1-2
cdr3_aa: CASSQATGTGANVLTF; cdr3_nt: TGCGCCAGCAGCCAAGCGACAGGGACTGGGGCCAACGTCCTGACTTTC; v_call: TRBV4-3; cdr3_length: 16; d_call: TRBD1; clone_size: -; j_call: TRBJ2-6
cdr3_aa: CASSYSQVVNTEAFF; cdr3_nt: TGTGCCAGCAGTTACTCGCAGGTAGTGAACACTGAAGCTTTCTTT; v_call: TRBV6-5; cdr3_length: 15; d_call: -; clone_size: once; j_call: TRBJ1-1
cdr3_aa: CASSAYSAGEVSDTQYF; cdr3_nt: TGTGCCAGCAGCGCTTACTCGGCAGGGGAAGTTTCAGATACGCAGTATTTT; v_call: TRBV12-3/TRBV12-4; cdr3_length: 17; d_call: -; clone_size: -; j_call: TRBJ2-3
cdr3_aa: CASSFQWEGISNQPQHF; cdr3_nt: TGTGCCAGCAGTTTTCAATGGGAGGGAATAAGCAATCAGCCCCAGCATTTT; v_call: TRBV27; cdr3_length: 17; d_call: -; clone_size: large; j_call: TRBJ1-5
cdr3_aa: CASSSRDSEYSPLHF; cdr3_nt: TGTGCCAGCAGCAGCCGGGACTCTGAATATTCACCCCTCCACTTT; v_call: TRBV14; cdr3_length: 15; d_call: -; clone_size: few; j_call: TRBJ1-6
cdr3_aa: CASSYRLQLLGNEQFF; cdr3_nt: TGTGCCAGCAGTTACCGACTACAATTGCTTGGGAATGAGCAGTTCTTC; v_call: TRBV6-6; cdr3_length: 16; d_call: -; clone_size: -; j_call: TRBJ2-1
cdr3_aa: CATSDITGNEQYF; cdr3_nt: TGTGCCACCAGTGATATTACAGGGAACGAGCAGTACTTC; v_call: TRBV24-1; cdr3_length: 13; d_call: -; clone_size: -; j_call: TRBJ2-7
cdr3_aa: CASSSQGATNEKLFF; cdr3_nt: TGTGCCAGCAGTTCACAGGGTGCCACTAATGAAAAACTGTTTTTT; v_call: TRBV6-5; cdr3_length: 15; d_call: -; clone_size: -; j_call: TRBJ1-4
cdr3_aa: CASSLLFSPLHF; cdr3_nt: TGTGCCAGCAGTTTGTTATTTTCACCCCTCCACTTT; v_call: TRBV27; cdr3_length: 12; d_call: -; clone_size: few; j_call: TRBJ1-6
cdr3_aa: CASSSGWNTGELFF; cdr3_nt: TGTGCCAGCAGTAGCGGGTGGAACACCGGGGAGCTGTTTTTT; v_call: TRBV6-4; cdr3_length: 14; d_call: -; clone_size: -; j_call: TRBJ2-2
cdr3_aa: CASSFPSGPSTDTQYF; cdr3_nt: TGTGCCAGCAGCTTCCCTAGCGGGCCTAGCACAGATACGCAGTATTTT; v_call: TRBV4-3; cdr3_length: 16; d_call: TRBD2; clone_size: few; j_call: TRBJ2-3
cdr3_aa: CASSPHSNTEAFF; cdr3_nt: TGTGCCAGCAGCCCCCACTCAAACACTGAAGCTTTCTTT; v_call: TRBV12-3/TRBV12-4; cdr3_length: 13; d_call: -; clone_size: few; j_call: TRBJ1-1
cdr3_aa: CASSLDSPGTQYF; cdr3_nt: TGTGCCAGCAGCTTGGACTCTCCGGGGACCCAGTACTTC; v_call: TRBV5-5; cdr3_length: 13; d_call: -; clone_size: -; j_call: TRBJ2-5
cdr3_aa: CASSRDPDYNEQFF; cdr3_nt: TGTGCCAGTTCACGGGACCCGGACTACAATGAGCAGTTCTTC; v_call: TRBV6-4; cdr3_length: 14; d_call: -; clone_size: few; j_call: TRBJ2-1
cdr3_aa: CASSTAQGWQPQHF; cdr3_nt: TGTGCCAGTAGTACAGCCCAGGGGTGGCAGCCCCAGCATTTT; v_call: TRBV19; cdr3_length: 14; d_call: -; clone_size: few; j_call: TRBJ1-5
cdr3_aa: CARSSPPYEQYF; cdr3_nt: TGTGCCAGAAGCTCGCCCCCTTACGAGCAGTACTTC; v_call: TRBV5-7; cdr3_length: 12; d_call: -; clone_size: -; j_call: TRBJ2-7
cdr3_aa: CASSMTGDYQPQHF; cdr3_nt: TGTGCCAGCAGCATGACAGGGGACTATCAGCCCCAGCATTTT; v_call: TRBV11-2; cdr3_length: 14; d_call: TRBD1; clone_size: -; j_call: TRBJ1-5
cdr3_aa: CASSPSYRDNSPLHF; cdr3_nt: TGTGCCAGCAGCCCCTCGTACAGGGATAATTCACCCCTCCACTTT; v_call: TRBV11-1; cdr3_length: 15; d_call: -; clone_size: -; j_call: TRBJ1-6
cdr3_aa: CASSPAGAPGEQFF; cdr3_nt: TGTGCCAGCAGCCCCGCGGGGGCCCCGGGTGAGCAGTTCTTC; v_call: TRBV7-6; cdr3_length: 14; d_call: -; clone_size: -; j_call: TRBJ2-1
cdr3_aa: CAISESEGRGAFF; cdr3_nt: TGTGCCATCAGTGAGTCTGAGGGGAGGGGAGCTTTCTTT; v_call: TRBV6-5; cdr3_length: 13; d_call: -; clone_size: -; j_call: TRBJ1-1
cdr3_aa: CSARDRTRGAYNEQFF; cdr3_nt: TGCAGTGCTAGAGATCGAACCAGGGGGGCCTACAATGAGCAGTTCTTC; v_call: TRBV20-1; cdr3_length: 16; d_call: -; clone_size: few; j_call: TRBJ2-1
cdr3_aa: CASSLRVGGTDTQYF; cdr3_nt: TGTGCCAGCAGTTTAAGGGTCGGGGGCACAGATACGCAGTATTTT; v_call: TRBV27; cdr3_length: 15; d_call: -; clone_size: few; j_call: TRBJ2-3
cdr3_aa: CSALGTGNNQPQHF; cdr3_nt: TGCAGTGCTTTGGGAACAGGGAACAATCAGCCCCAGCATTTT; v_call: TRBV20-1; cdr3_length: 14; d_call: -; clone_size: -; j_call: TRBJ1-5
cdr3_aa: CASSSQSTDTQYF; cdr3_nt: TGTGCCAGCAGTAGCCAGTCCACAGATACGCAGTATTTT; v_call: TRBV6-5; cdr3_length: 13; d_call: -; clone_size: -; j_call: TRBJ2-3
cdr3_aa: CSARLAGGRVFETQYF; cdr3_nt: TGCAGTGCTAGGCTAGCGGGGGGGCGCGTTTTTGAGACCCAGTACTTC; v_call: TRBV20-1; cdr3_length: 16; d_call: TRBD2; clone_size: -; j_call: TRBJ2-5
cdr3_aa: CASSEGLAGTDTQYF; cdr3_nt: TGTGCCAGCAGTGAAGGACTAGCGGGCACAGATACGCAGTATTTT; v_call: TRBV6-4; cdr3_length: 15; d_call: TRBD2; clone_size: few; j_call: TRBJ2-3
cdr3_aa: CASSQDRPGLITDTQYF; cdr3_nt: TGCGCCAGCAGCCAAGATAGGCCGGGACTTATCACAGATACGCAGTATTTT; v_call: TRBV4-3; cdr3_length: 17; d_call: -; clone_size: -; j_call: TRBJ2-3
cdr3_aa: CAISLDDNYGYTF; cdr3_nt: TGTGCCATCAGCCTTGATGATAACTATGGCTACACCTTC; v_call: TRBV10-3; cdr3_length: 13; d_call: -; clone_size: few; j_call: TRBJ1-2
cdr3_aa: CASSPGGTYNEQFF; cdr3_nt: TGTGCCAGCAGCCCCGGGGGGACCTACAATGAGCAGTTCTTC; v_call: TRBV7-9; cdr3_length: 14; d_call: TRBD2; clone_size: -; j_call: TRBJ2-1
cdr3_aa: CASSPTGGPNQPQHF; cdr3_nt: TGTGCCAGCTCACCGACAGGGGGCCCTAATCAGCCCCAGCATTTT; v_call: TRBV18; cdr3_length: 15; d_call: TRBD1; clone_size: once; j_call: TRBJ1-5
cdr3_aa: CASKGGAFF; cdr3_nt: TGTGCCAGCAAGGGGGGTGCTTTCTTT; v_call: TRBV6-2/TRBV6-3; cdr3_length: 9; d_call: -; clone_size: -; j_call: TRBJ1-1
cdr3_aa: CASRPGQSMWTQYF; cdr3_nt: TGTGCCAGCAGGCCGGGGCAGTCCATGTGGACCCAGTACTTC; v_call: TRBV6-5; cdr3_length: 14; d_call: -; clone_size: few; j_call: TRBJ2-5
cdr3_aa: CASSFSMNTEAFF; cdr3_nt: TGTGCCAGCAGTTTCTCGATGAACACTGAAGCTTTCTTT; v_call: TRBV12-3/TRBV12-4; cdr3_length: 13; d_call: -; clone_size: -; j_call: TRBJ1-1
cdr3_aa: CASSRQVGGYGYTF; cdr3_nt: TGTGCCAGCAGCCGACAGGTTGGGGGCTATGGCTACACCTTC; v_call: TRBV6-5; cdr3_length: 14; d_call: -; clone_size: few; j_call: TRBJ1-2
cdr3_aa: CAWKWTESSYEQYF; cdr3_nt: TGTGCCTGGAAATGGACAGAAAGCTCCTACGAGCAGTACTTC; v_call: TRBV30; cdr3_length: 14; d_call: -; clone_size: -; j_call: TRBJ2-7
cdr3_aa: CASSIAGLAGGRQETQYF; cdr3_nt: TGTGCCAGTAGTATAGCCGGACTAGCGGGGGGCCGCCAAGAGACCCAGTACTTC; v_call: TRBV19; cdr3_length: 18; d_call: TRBD2; clone_size: -; j_call: TRBJ2-5
cdr3_aa: CASSHGQGSHGYTF; cdr3_nt: TGTGCCAGCAGCCACGGACAGGGGTCCCATGGCTACACCTTC; v_call: TRBV6-5; cdr3_length: 14; d_call: TRBD1; clone_size: -; j_call: TRBJ1-2
cdr3_aa: CASSLATGRHEQYF; cdr3_nt: TGTGCCAGCAGCTTGGCGACAGGGAGACACGAGCAGTACTTC; v_call: TRBV5-4; cdr3_length: 14; d_call: TRBD1; clone_size: -; j_call: TRBJ2-7
cdr3_aa: CATSSEGETPLHF; cdr3_nt: TGTGCCACCAGCAGCGAGGGGGAGACACCCCTCCACTTT; v_call: TRBV15; cdr3_length: 13; d_call: -; clone_size: -; j_call: TRBJ1-6
cdr3_aa: CASSPQPGQQPEPNYGYTF; cdr3_nt: TGCGCCAGCAGCCCCCAACCGGGACAGCAGCCGGAACCTAACTATGGCTACACCTTC; v_call: TRBV4-1; cdr3_length: 19; d_call: TRBD1; clone_size: -; j_call: TRBJ1-2
cdr3_aa: CASSSGIYYGYTF; cdr3_nt: TGTGCCAGCAGTTCGGGCATCTACTATGGCTACACCTTC; v_call: TRBV12-3/TRBV12-4; cdr3_length: 13; d_call: -; clone_size: -; j_call: TRBJ1-2
cdr3_aa: CASSLDPGNANYGYTF; cdr3_nt: TGTGCCAGCAGCTTAGACCCGGGGAACGCTAACTATGGCTACACCTTC; v_call: TRBV11-1; cdr3_length: 16; d_call: -; clone_size: -; j_call: TRBJ1-2
cdr3_aa: CASSYGGDSGNTIYF; cdr3_nt: TGTGCCAGCAGTTACGGGGGAGACTCTGGAAACACCATATATTTT; v_call: TRBV6-5; cdr3_length: 15; d_call: -; clone_size: few; j_call: TRBJ1-3
cdr3_aa: CASLPTGTDQETQYF; cdr3_nt: TGTGCCAGTCTCCCGACAGGGACAGACCAAGAGACCCAGTACTTC; v_call: TRBV19; cdr3_length: 15; d_call: TRBD1; clone_size: few; j_call: TRBJ2-5
cdr3_aa: CASSSHGGRYEQYF; cdr3_nt: TGTGCCAGCAGTTCACACGGGGGGAGGTACGAGCAGTACTTC; v_call: TRBV6-5; cdr3_length: 14; d_call: TRBD2; clone_size: few; j_call: TRBJ2-7
cdr3_aa: CSASGQGYTDTQYF; cdr3_nt: TGCAGTGCTTCCGGTCAGGGTTACACAGATACGCAGTATTTT; v_call: TRBV20-1; cdr3_length: 14; d_call: -; clone_size: once; j_call: TRBJ2-3
cdr3_aa: CASSSRLADDQETQYF; cdr3_nt: TGTGCCAGCAGTTCCCGACTAGCCGACGACCAAGAGACCCAGTACTTC; v_call: TRBV6-4; cdr3_length: 16; d_call: TRBD2; clone_size: few; j_call: TRBJ2-5
cdr3_aa: CASSYGEEIYEQYF; cdr3_nt: TGTGCCAGCAGTTACGGAGAGGAGATCTACGAGCAGTACTTC; v_call: TRBV6-5; cdr3_length: 14; d_call: -; clone_size: -; j_call: TRBJ2-7
cdr3_aa: CASSSRENQPQHF; cdr3_nt: TGTGCCAGCAGTTCCAGGGAGAATCAGCCCCAGCATTTT; v_call: TRBV6-2/TRBV6-3; cdr3_length: 13; d_call: -; clone_size: few; j_call: TRBJ1-5
cdr3_aa: CSARGQGNGYTF; cdr3_nt: TGCAGTGCTAGGGGACAGGGGAATGGCTACACCTTC; v_call: TRBV20-1; cdr3_length: 12; d_call: TRBD1; clone_size: few; j_call: TRBJ1-2
cdr3_aa: CAWSVPAKGDSPLHF; cdr3_nt: TGTGCCTGGAGTGTCCCGGCCAAAGGGGACTCACCCCTCCACTTT; v_call: TRBV30; cdr3_length: 15; d_call: -; clone_size: few; j_call: TRBJ1-6